This T cell receptor (beta chain) was retrieved from a study of CD8 T cells in ankylosing spondylitis. Worth noting for this clonotype: Its antigen is not identified.

V gave up 4 bases and J gave up 5 bases, with 9 bases separating them. Germline V gives CDR1 SGHDT, CDR2 YYEEEE. The CDR3 has 12 amino acids. Study results and caveats: Ankylosing spondylitis blood appeared to be characterized by a TCR beta motif of roughly eight highly homologous variants. Past studies reported some motif variants in reactive arthritis synovial fluid and blood. The study looked at matched synovial fluid samples from ankylosing spondylitis patients. Disease-linked clones were reported to be significantly enriched there. A CD8+ phenotype characterized the disease-linked clones, which were relatively rare in peripheral blood.

The authors made TCR beta libraries by quantitative 5'-RACE with molecular barcodes. In TCRdb, the 5' RACE reads were re-called with MiXCR into one record per CDR3 protein. The data hold about 540,000 distinct CDR3 sequences, with roughly 13% observed a single time. The chain employs TRBV5-6 and TRBJ2-5; no definite D call. Sequencing was done on a sample of blood, either unsorted or a sorted T cell fraction (not recorded which). The receptor's source is a male donor with ankylosing spondylitis. The CDR3 sequence is CASSVEWETQYF. CDR3 DNA: TGTGCCAGCAGCGTGGAATGGGAGACCCAGTACTTC.